This T cell receptor (beta chain) was sequenced for a study of shared clonotypes between healthy human individuals. This clone was found once. What it binds is unknown. Study outcomes and limitations: Generation of non-shared clonotypes was less probable than generation of clonotypes shared by all four donors.

Replicate PCRs run on sorted subsets employed 150 to 250 ng DNA, approximately 30,000 T cell genomes. Clones were sequenced by immunoSEQ multiplex PCR, and TCRdb holds only the in-frame ones, with some missing. The table records around 2.5 million clones, 93% of them present only once. The CDR3 runs 16 residues. Germline lookup yields CDR1 MNHEY and CDR2 SMNVEV (reference sequence). The V gene lost 5 bases and the J gene lost 1 base, with 16 bases spanning the gap. The sample consisted of naive CD4+ T cells from PBMCs. As to subset: CD45RA+ positively selected. The clonotype was recovered from a man aged 18 to 30 in good health. Some clones in this sample may be carry-over from other donors' samples. The rearrangement joins TRBV27 to TRBJ2-3, with D tentatively TRBD2 (5 bases). CDR3 DNA: TGTGCCAGCAGTCCACCGGGATCGGCCGGCACAGATACGCAGTATTTT. The encoded protein is CASSPPGSAGTDTQYF.